Sequencing of this T cell receptor (beta chain) was carried out in a study of blood T cell repertoires in COVID-19. This clone has a handful of counts. Method: immunoSEQ multiplex PCR; TCRdb's copy keeps in-frame clones and lacks some. The sample has under 300,000 clones; about 79% are singletons. Germline V CDR1 and CDR2: SGDLS, YYNGEE. The CDR3 sequence is 15 residues long. V lost 2 bases to trimming and J lost 1 base, with 12 bases between them. The specimen sequenced was peripheral blood. The TCR sequence derives from a woman aged 40 to 50 who had recovered from COVID-19. The V and J genes are TRBV9 and TRBJ1-1; the D gene is possibly TRBD1 (5 bases). CDR3: CASSVGGTANTEAFF. The CDR3 coding sequence is TGTGCCAGCAGCGTTGGGGGGACGGCGAACACTGAAGCTTTCTTT.